This is a list of T cell receptor beta chains from one sample in a study of neoadjuvant anti-PD-1 for oral cavity cancer. The data were produced by immunoSEQ multiplex PCR, yet TCRdb's version contains in-frame clones alone and is incomplete. This table has 80,000 to 95,000 clones, 70% to 85% appearing once. The starting material was PBMCs, obtained before nivolumab (anti-PD-1) treatment. The receptor source for this set is a person between 40 and 85 years old with oral cavity squamous cell carcinoma. CDR3s leave out the opening cysteine and the closing phenylalanine or tryptophan. Fields, in order: V gene, J gene, CDR3 protein.

V gene: TRBV5-1
J gene: TRBJ2-7
CDR3 protein: ASSLTRTAYYEQY

V gene: TRBV7-2
J gene: TRBJ2-7
CDR3 protein: ASSPTGTSGYEQY

V gene: TRBV6-5
J gene: TRBJ1-4
CDR3 protein: ASSYDGTTGEKLF

V gene: TRBV6-1
J gene: TRBJ2-5
CDR3 protein: ASRWLAGGLETQY

V gene: TRBV11-2
J gene: TRBJ2-7
CDR3 protein: ASSLRRSRGLYEQY

V gene: TRBV5-6
J gene: TRBJ1-2
CDR3 protein: ASSFPGQVYGYT

V gene: TRBV29-1
J gene: TRBJ2-5
CDR3 protein: SVEAWGISGSYETQY

V gene: TRBV5-6
J gene: TRBJ2-1
CDR3 protein: ASSPRTSMYNEQF

V gene: TRBV6-6
J gene: TRBJ2-1
CDR3 protein: ASSRGQFQF

V gene: TRBV15
J gene: TRBJ2-3
CDR3 protein: ATSRDSGTDTQY

V gene: TRBV13
J gene: TRBJ2-2
CDR3 protein: ASGDRVETGELF

V gene: TRBV5-1
J gene: TRBJ1-1
CDR3 protein: ASSSPPGGTEAF

V gene: TRBV5-6
J gene: TRBJ1-2
CDR3 protein: ASSLPGNYGYT

V gene: TRBV14
J gene: TRBJ2-7
CDR3 protein: ASSRTGISYEQY

V gene: TRBV6-1
J gene: TRBJ2-7
CDR3 protein: ASAYFGTYEQY

V gene: TRBV7-8
J gene: TRBJ2-6
CDR3 protein: ASSFGGSAANVLT

V gene: TRBV5-1
J gene: TRBJ2-7
CDR3 protein: ASSLGTGDSYEQY

V gene: TRBV5-1
J gene: TRBJ2-5
CDR3 protein: ASSFETGNQETQY

V gene: TRBV6-1
J gene: TRBJ1-4
CDR3 protein: ASSETGKLF

V gene: TRBV4-1
J gene: TRBJ2-7
CDR3 protein: ASSQGPGQGSNEQY

V gene: TRBV6-6
J gene: TRBJ2-7
CDR3 protein: ATQREGYEQY

V gene: TRBV30
J gene: TRBJ1-5
CDR3 protein: AWSEQRNQPQH

V gene: TRBV5-4
J gene: TRBJ2-5
CDR3 protein: ASSSGDSSGTQY

V gene: TRBV5-4
J gene: TRBJ2-2
CDR3 protein: ASSPGTSSPTGELF

V gene: TRBV29-1
J gene: TRBJ2-3
CDR3 protein: SVPGQYTDTQY

V gene: TRBV30
J gene: TRBJ1-2
CDR3 protein: AWSGTGQGLGGYT